Each of the 21 T cell receptor beta chains below was sequenced from the same sample in a study of early T cells in non-severe SARS-CoV-2 infection (dated by TCRdb to about 2021). The method was 5' RACE. Sequencing took place on a NextSeq 500. The public reads were quality trimmed at Q25 with fastp and then assembled into clones with MiXCR by TCRdb, keeping productive beta chains. A single entry per CDR3 protein holds the most common genes and DNA from its merged rows. The sample records 60,000 to 90,000 distinct CDR3 sequences, approximately 16% of which are singletons. The top ten clonotypes cover about 3% of the sample. Source material: whole blood. These receptors were obtained from an adult who was a healthcare worker with PCR-confirmed SARS-CoV-2 infection or an uninfected control (not recorded which).

This clonotype was seen ten or more times. This chain uses TRBV3-1 with TRBJ2-7; weak D call: TRBD1 (6 bases). V was clipped by 4 bases and J by 3 bases, with 7 bases between them. The germline CDR1 and CDR2 sequences are LGHDT and YNNKEL (reference sequence). The CDR3 sequence is 12 residues long. CDR3 DNA: TGTGCCAGCAGCCCCAGGGGCTACGAGCAGTACTTC. Its translation: CASSPRGYEQYF.

This chain joins TRBV14 and TRBJ2-4, with D perhaps TRBD1 (6 bases). V was clipped by 2 bases and J by 7 bases, with 12 bases between them. From germline, CDR1 is SGHDN and CDR2 FVKESK. CDR3 size: 14 residues. Here the CDR3 DNA reads TGTGCCAGCAGCCAACTAGGACAGTTGAACATTCAGTACTTC. It specifies CASSQLGQLNIQYF.

The J gene is TRBJ1-1, the V gene TRBV7-9; a possible D gene is TRBD1 (5 bases). CDR3 length equals 15 residues. V lost 1 base to trimming and J lost 1 base, with 10 bases between them. Germline CDR1 reads SEHNR; CDR2 reads FQNEAQ (reference sequence). CDR3 in amino acids: CASSLVSGQNTEAFF. CDR3 in DNA: TGTGCCAGCAGCTTAGTATCGGGGCAGAACACTGAAGCTTTCTTT.

Notes on this clonotype: At one end the junction does not follow the germline gene, possibly because of a read error. V usage is TRBV6-1 and J usage is TRBJ2-3; TRBD1 or TRBD2 may be the D gene (6 bases each). The germline CDR1 and CDR2 sequences are MNHNS and SASEGT. CDR3 size: 16 residues. The CDR3 sequence is CTSRGGASVGTDTQYF. CDR3 DNA: TGTACCAGCAGGGGCGGGGCGTCCGTCGGCACAGATACGCAGTATTTT.

This clonotype was counted a few times. The chain has TRBV5-1 and TRBJ2-1; 11 bases fit TRBD2. The CDR3 is 18 residues long. The V gene's germline CDR1 is SGHRS and CDR2 YFSETQ. V lost 6 bases and J lost 8; bases outside the gene matches: 19. CDR3 sequence reads: CASNRHRTSGLMSDEQFF. The DNA of the CDR3 is TGCGCCAGCAACCGCCATAGGACTAGCGGGTTAATGAGCGATGAGCAGTTCTTC.

This clonotype has just a few counts. The chain joins TRBV1 to TRBJ1-1; the DNA was not used to check the table's D call, TRBD1. TRBV1 is designated a pseudogene. CDR3 length equals 17 residues. CDR3 nucleotides: TGCACCAGCAGCCAAGTCCGGGCCAAGGGCATGAACACTGAAGCTTTCTTT. This translates into CTSSQVRAKGMNTEAFF.

In this sample, this clonotype turned up a few times. This chain connects TRBV20-1 to TRBJ2-1; 14 bases fit TRBD2. The CDR3 is made up of 19 amino acids. V was pared by 2 bases and J by 4 bases, with 13 bases of the junction left unmatched. CDR1 is DFQATT and CDR2 is SNEGSKA in the germline V gene (reference sequence). The CDR3 sequence is CSARKTGTSGRWGYNEQFF. The CDR3 DNA reads as TGCAGTGCTAGAAAAACCGGGACTAGCGGGAGATGGGGGTACAATGAGCAGTTCTTC.

This clonotype was seen a single time. J is TRBJ2-7 and V is TRBV11-2, with 10 bases fitting TRBD2. The germline V gene has CDR1 SGHAT and CDR2 FQNNGV. The CDR3 is made up of 15 amino acids. V trimming: 5 bases; J trimming: 4 bases; junction bases outside the gene matches: 8. As DNA, the CDR3 is TGTGCCAGCAGCCTCCCGGGACTAGCGATATACGAGCAGTACTTC. This encodes CASSLPGLAIYEQYF.

The rearrangement joins TRBV9 to TRBJ1-1, with D perhaps matching TRBD1 (6 bases). V lost 3 bases and J 0 bases, leaving 9 bases between the germline ends. Germline values: CDR1 SGDLS, CDR2 YYNGEE. The CDR3 is 14 residues long. This chain's CDR3 is CASSATGLNTEAFF. CDR3 coding DNA: TGTGCCAGCAGCGCGACAGGTTTGAACACTGAAGCTTTCTTT.

This clonotype came up many times. This rearrangement joins TRBV29-1 to TRBJ1-1, with D unresolved. This CDR3 is built from 13 residues. Germline lookup yields CDR1 SQVTM and CDR2 ANQGSEA. Trimming removed 3 bases at V and 1 base at J, with 9 bases between. The DNA of the CDR3 is TGCAGCGTTGAGTCCAGGAGGAACACTGAAGCTTTCTTT. It encodes CSVESRRNTEAFF.

This clonotype has only a few counts. V and J are TRBV29-1 and TRBJ2-3; D gene uncertain. Germline lookup yields CDR1 SQVTM and CDR2 ANQGSEA. Trimming shortened V by 3 bases and J by 4 bases, and 8 bases separated the two germline ends. The CDR3 is made up of 12 amino acids. The CDR3 here is CSVDEEPDTQYF. CDR3 DNA sequence: TGCAGCGTTGACGAGGAACCAGATACGCAGTATTTT.

This clonotype was seen a handful of times. The chain couples TRBV27 to TRBJ2-7, with D maybe TRBD2 (5 bases). The ends were cut back, 2 bases at V and 3 bases at J, with 11 bases in the middle. The CDR3 extends over 14 amino acids. Germline CDR1 reads MNHEY; CDR2 reads SMNVEV (reference sequence). For the CDR3, the DNA is TGTGCCAGCAGTTTAGGGCGGGCCCTCTACGAGCAGTACTTC. Its protein is CASSLGRALYEQYF.

This rearrangement joins TRBV2 to TRBJ2-1; D is unclear. CDR1 is SNHLY, CDR2 FYNNEI, per germline. CDR3 size: 15 residues. Deletions cut 7 bases from V and 6 bases from J, with 19 bases between. The chain's CDR3 is CASKAEGSLFNEQFF. CDR3 nucleotides: TGTGCCAGCAAGGCCGAAGGAAGCCTTTTCAATGAGCAGTTCTTC.

The J gene is TRBJ1-4, the V gene TRBV12-3 or TRBV12-4, with a weak D call TRBD1 (6 bases). V was trimmed by 3 bases and J by 0 bases, leaving 11 bases between them. The CDR3 runs 16 residues. CDR3 region: CASSFRGGATNEKLFF. Here the CDR3 DNA reads TGTGCCAGCAGTTTCCGAGGGGGGGCAACTAATGAAAAACTGTTTTTT.

This clonotype was seen only a few times. V usage is TRBV18 and J usage is TRBJ1-2; D remains ambiguous. Germline V lookup: CDR1 KGHSH, CDR2 LQKENI. Trimming left V 8 bases short and J 2 bases short, with 18 bases between. The CDR3 is made up of 15 amino acids. As DNA, the CDR3 is TGTGCCAGCACCATTGAGGAGTCCGGGAACTATGGCTACACCTTC. Protein product: CASTIEESGNYGYTF.

This clonotype was seen a few times. V is TRBV5-5 and J is TRBJ2-7; D uncertain. Germline CDR1 SGHKS, CDR2 YYEKEE (reference sequence). The V and J ends lost 4 bases and 0 bases respectively, with 17 bases between them. The CDR3 covers 16 residues. In DNA form, the CDR3 reads TGTGCCAGCAGCGCCGGGCCCCTTGCCAGCTCCTACGAGCAGTACTTC. Amino acid sequence: CASSAGPLASSYEQYF.

This chain connects TRBV20-1 to TRBJ2-1; no clear D gene. Trimming cost V 0 bases and J 9 bases, with 9 bases left between them. Germline lookup yields CDR1 DFQATT and CDR2 SNEGSKA (reference sequence). CDR3 length: 12 amino acids. The CDR3 loop reads CSARETAPEQFF. CDR3 in DNA: TGCAGTGCTAGAGAGACGGCCCCTGAGCAGTTCTTC.

The V and J genes are TRBV2 and TRBJ1-1; D gene uncertain. The CDR3 loop spans 14 amino acids. V gave up 5 bases and J gave up 7 bases, with 17 bases separating them. The germline V gene has CDR1 SNHLY and CDR2 FYNNEI. As DNA, the CDR3 is TGTGCCAGCAGTAGGGCGGGAGGTAGAGGTGAAGCTTTCTTT. Residues: CASSRAGGRGEAFF.

This chain joins TRBV7-9 and TRBJ2-2, with D uncertain. The CDR3 is 14 residues long. Trimming took 4 bases from V and 3 from J, leaving 9 bases between them. Germline V lookup: CDR1 SEHNR, CDR2 FQNEAQ (reference sequence). The CDR3 region is CASSSHTDTGELFF. The CDR3 nucleotides read TGTGCCAGCAGCTCTCATACAGACACCGGGGAGCTGTTTTTT.

The genes are TRBV7-9 and TRBJ1-5; D gene uncertain. CDR1 is SEHNR, CDR2 FQNEAQ, per germline (reference sequence). Trimming stripped 2 bases from V and 4 bases from J, with 15 bases between. The CDR3 is 16 residues long. The CDR3 region has the DNA TGTGCCAGCAGCTTAATGAGGCTCTGGGCAAATCAGCCCCAGCATTTT. As protein: CASSLMRLWANQPQHF.

V usage is TRBV11-2 and J usage is TRBJ2-7, with a possible D match to TRBD2 (5 bases). Deletions cut 4 bases from V and 6 bases from J, with 10 bases between. The CDR3 is 12 amino acids. Germline V gene data show CDR1 as SGHAT and CDR2 as FQNNGV. CDR3 amino acids: CASSYWEREQYF. In DNA, the CDR3 is TGTGCCAGCAGCTACTGGGAGCGCGAGCAGTACTTC.